One sample yielded the 14 T cell receptor beta chains listed below, sequenced in a study of CD8 T cells in ankylosing spondylitis. Study results and caveats: Apparently characteristic of ankylosing spondylitis blood was a TCR beta motif (under ten highly homologous variants).

These receptors have no identified antigens. TCRdb re-called the 5' RACE reads with MiXCR, one entry per CDR3 protein. The table has about 390,000 distinct CDR3 sequences, approximately 20% seen once. The specimen sequenced was blood, either unsorted or a sorted T cell fraction (not recorded which). All receptors derive from a male donor with ankylosing spondylitis.

This clonotype has just one count. The gene calls are TRBV5-6 and TRBJ1-1; a weak D match, TRBD1 (5 bases). With 2 bases removed from V and 9 bases from J, the gap between germline ends came to 14 bases. This CDR3 spans 13 amino acids. Germline V gives CDR1 SGHDT, CDR2 YYEEEE. The CDR3 DNA follows: TGTGCCAGCAGCTTTCTGGGGCTCGGTCAAGCTTTCTTT. Its protein is CASSFLGLGQAFF.

CDR3 in DNA: TGTGCCAGCAGGCCAAACACAGAGTACGAGCAGTACTTC. As protein: CASRPNTEYEQYF. The rearrangement uses TRBV6-1 and TRBJ2-7; unclear D gene. The CDR3 is 13 amino acids. Germline V lookup: CDR1 MNHNS, CDR2 SASEGT. V lost 6 bases and J 4 bases, leaving 13 bases between the germline ends.

The sample holds a few counts of this clonotype. The CDR3: CASSARRDRSGYGYTF. Written as DNA, the CDR3 is TGTGCCAGCAGCGCCCGCCGGGACCGATCTGGGTATGGCTACACCTTC. This chain uses TRBV7-2 with TRBJ1-2; maybe TRBD1 (5 bases). V was trimmed by 5 bases and J by 5 bases, leaving 21 bases between them. From germline, CDR1 is SGHTA and CDR2 FQGNSA. This CDR3 is 16 amino acids long.

This clonotype turned up a few times. V and J are TRBV5-1 and TRBJ2-7; D may be TRBD2 (5 bases). V was pared by 2 bases and J by 0 bases, with 9 bases between. CDR3 length equals 14 residues. Germline V gene lookup returns CDR1 SGHRS and CDR2 YFSETQ. The CDR3 region is CASSFSASSYEQYF. Here the CDR3 DNA reads TGCGCCAGCAGCTTTAGCGCGAGCTCCTACGAGCAGTACTTC.

A few counts support this clonotype. The genes are TRBV6-6 and TRBJ2-7; TRBD2 matches at 7 bases. The CDR3 loop spans 12 amino acids. After removal of 8 bases from V and 5 bases from J, the junction contained 6 bases not matched to a gene. CDR1 and CDR2 (germline): MNHNY, SVGAGI (reference sequence). CDR3 sequence: CASGGGRHEQYF. The CDR3 region has the DNA TGTGCCAGCGGTGGCGGGAGACACGAGCAGTACTTC.

This clonotype was detected only a few times. The V call is TRBV29-1, the J call TRBJ2-1, with a tentative D call TRBD1 (6 bases). The ends were cut back, 3 bases at V and 7 bases at J, with 10 bases in the middle. The CDR3 spans 12 residues. Germline V gene lookup returns CDR1 SQVTM and CDR2 ANQGSEA. CDR3 bases: TGCAGCGTTGACTCAGGGGTGAATGAGCAGTTCTTC. Translating gives CSVDSGVNEQFF.

There are a few counts of this clonotype. J is TRBJ2-3 and V is TRBV18, with D unclear. V shed 3 bases and J shed 5 bases, with 6 bases lying between them. Germline V gene lookup returns CDR1 KGHSH and CDR2 LQKENI. The length of the CDR3 is 12 residues. The CDR3 protein is CASSPPKDTQYF. The CDR3 DNA sequence: TGTGCCAGCTCACCGCCTAAAGATACGCAGTATTTT.

The rearrangement joins TRBV10-3 to TRBJ2-3, with a possible D match to TRBD2 (6 bases). The CDR3 contains 15 residues. CDR1 and CDR2 (germline): ENHRY, SYGVKD. Trimming took 2 bases from V and 9 from J, leaving 18 bases between them. The CDR3 spells CAISERDAGKGTQYF. The CDR3 DNA reads TGTGCCATCAGTGAGCGGGACGCGGGGAAAGGGACGCAGTATTTT.

The chain carries TRBV6-1 and TRBJ2-7; 7 bases match TRBD1. Germline V lookup: CDR1 MNHNS, CDR2 SASEGT. After removal of 6 bases from V and 2 bases from J, the junction contained 4 bases not matched to a gene. The CDR3 consists of 13 residues. The CDR3 here is CASRKTGTYEQYF. Written as DNA, the CDR3 is TGTGCCAGCAGAAAGACAGGGACCTACGAGCAGTACTTC.

There are many counts of this clonotype. V and J are TRBV28 and TRBJ2-7, with D maybe TRBD1 (6 bases). The CDR3 has 16 amino acids. CDR1 is MDHEN, CDR2 SYDVKM, per germline. V lost 4 bases and J lost 3, with 19 bases in between. CDR3 amino acids: CASSSTGTPGIYEQYF. The CDR3 DNA reads as TGTGCCAGCAGTTCCACCGGGACACCGGGGATCTACGAGCAGTACTTC.

This clonotype was picked up many times. The chain joins TRBV28 to TRBJ1-4, with D perhaps matching TRBD1 (5 bases). This CDR3 contains 15 residues. V lost 0 bases and J 5 bases, leaving 10 bases between the germline ends. CDR1 MDHEN and CDR2 SYDVKM come from the germline V gene. Here the CDR3 reads CASSLWGRKNEKLFF. For the CDR3, the DNA is TGTGCCAGCAGTTTATGGGGGCGGAAAAATGAAAAACTGTTTTTT.

This clonotype has only a few counts. This sequence joins TRBV20-1 and TRBJ2-4, with D hard to call. V was cut by 1 base and J by 7 bases, with 20 bases left in between. CDR3 length: 16 amino acids. CDR1 is DFQATT, CDR2 SNEGSKA, per germline (reference sequence). This CDR3 reads CSARGTRPPRLNIQYF. CDR3 coding DNA: TGCAGTGCTAGAGGCACCAGACCGCCTAGACTTAACATTCAGTACTTC.

The rearrangement links TRBV5-1 to TRBJ1-2; possibly TRBD1 for D (6 bases). The V and J ends lost 2 bases and 1 base respectively, with 12 bases between them. The length of the CDR3 is 15 residues. CDR1 is SGHRS, CDR2 YFSETQ, per germline. In nucleotides, the CDR3 is TGCGCCAGCAGCTTAGCCGGGGACAATAACTATGGCTACACCTTC. Translated, it gives CASSLAGDNNYGYTF.

This clonotype was seen a handful of times. The chain carries TRBV5-6 and TRBJ2-7, with 8 positions matching TRBD1. V lost 3 bases, J lost 2 bases, and 1 base stayed unmatched. The CDR3 contains 13 residues. The germline V gene encodes CDR1 SGHDT and CDR2 YYEEEE. CDR3 region: CASSWGQAYEQYF. CDR3 nucleotides: TGTGCCAGCAGCTGGGGACAGGCCTACGAGCAGTACTTC.